The 6 T cell receptor beta chains given below trace back to one sample, sequenced in a study of cytomegalovirus exposure and HLA in healthy donors. This PCR relied on a set of 60 Vbeta primers and 13 Jbeta primers. Measured with immunoSEQ multiplex PCR; TCRdb has only the in-frame clones, and not every one. Its table lists around 150,000 clones. The material sequenced was PBMCs. Receptors were obtained from a woman aged 55-69 years in good health and CMV-seronegative.

V and J are TRBV7-9 and TRBJ2-5; D may be TRBD1 (6 bases). Trimming removed 3 bases from V and 5 bases from J, with 19 bases in between. Germline values: CDR1 SEHNR, CDR2 FQNEAQ (reference sequence). The length of the CDR3 is 16 residues. The chain's CDR3 is CASSFSGSGDRETQYF. The CDR3 DNA is TGTGCCAGCAGCTTTAGTGGATCAGGGGACCGGGAGACCCAGTACTTC.

The rearrangement uses TRBV19 and TRBJ1-1; tentatively, D is TRBD1 (5 bases). Trimming pared 0 bases from V and 2 bases from J, leaving 10 bases between. The germline gives CDR1 LNHDA, CDR2 SQIVND (reference sequence). The CDR3 extends over 15 amino acids. The CDR3 sequence: CASSIDSGPNTEAFF. The CDR3 DNA sequence: TGTGCCAGTAGTATAGACTCAGGGCCCAACACTGAAGCTTTCTTT.

V and J are TRBV6-6 and TRBJ1-1, with a weak D call TRBD1 (6 bases). Trimming cost V 2 bases and J 2 bases, with 15 bases left between them. The CDR3 consists of 16 residues. Germline assignment: CDR1 MNHNY and CDR2 SVGAGI (reference sequence). The chain's CDR3 is CASSYMRTAPNTEAFF. CDR3 DNA: TGTGCCAGCAGTTACATGAGGACAGCTCCAAACACTGAAGCTTTCTTT.

The V call is TRBV29-1, the J call TRBJ2-5; the D gene is possibly TRBD2 (6 bases). The J call may be incorrect, as the DNA end agrees better with TRBJ2-7. CDR1 and CDR2 from the germline V gene are SQVTM and ANQGSEA. CDR3 length: 15 residues. Here the CDR3 reads CSVEAGEVGSYEQYF. Written as DNA, the CDR3 is TGCAGCGTTGAAGCTGGGGAGGTCGGTAGTTACGAGCAGTACTTC.

This sequence joins TRBV15 and TRBJ1-5, with TRBD1 identical over 7 bases. The V gene end was trimmed by 1 base and the J gene end by 9 bases; junction bases not matched to a gene: 6. CDR3 length: 14 amino acids. The germline V gene has CDR1 LNHNV and CDR2 YYDKDF (reference sequence). The DNA of the CDR3 is TGTGCCACCAGCAGAGGCGGGACAGATCGGCCCCAGCATTTT. This gives the protein CATSRGGTDRPQHF. Together with reference TRBV15 and TRBJ1-5, the CDR3 gives the full variable domain: DAMVIQNPRYQVTQFGKPVTLSCSQTLNHNVMYWYQQKSSQAPKLLFHYYDKDFNNEADTPDNFQSRRPNTSFCFLDIRSPGLGDTAMYLCATSRGGTDRPQHFGDGTRLSIL.

This chain uses TRBV2 with TRBJ1-1; D unresolved. V lost 4 bases, J lost 2 bases, and 8 bases lay in between. The CDR3 sequence is 13 residues long. The germline V gene has CDR1 SNHLY and CDR2 FYNNEI. The chain's CDR3 is CASSGYTNTEAFF. The CDR3 DNA is TGTGCCAGCAGTGGTTACACCAACACTGAAGCTTTCTTT.